This T cell receptor (beta chain) was profiled in a study of T cells in Graves' hyperthyroidism and ophthalmopathy. On the study more broadly: Peripheral blood was taken when the disease was first diagnosed, before any treatment began.

Study-wide findings and caveats: Also found in blood were most expanded thyroid clonotypes above 0.001.

In this sample, this clonotype turned up many times. Its target is unknown. RNA transcripts were the template for amplifying TCR beta CDR3 regions. In the first-round RT-PCR of the TCR CDR3, the HTBI primer set was used. TCRdb ran MiXCR on the multiplex PCR reads and lists one entry per CDR3 protein. The sample yields around 400,000 distinct CDR3 sequences, roughly 15% seen once. CDR3 size: 15 residues. Trimming cost V 5 bases and J 4 bases; bases outside gene matches: 10. Uncontrolled infection, other autoimmune disease, pregnancy or lactation barred patients from enrollment. It was 8.5 to 10 ml of fresh peripheral blood that supplied the PBMCs.

This chain links TRBV12-3 or TRBV12-4 with TRBJ1-1, with 7 bases identical to TRBD1. The clonotype originates from a woman between 55 and 75 years old with Graves' ophthalmopathy. Material for sequencing was blood. CDR3 nucleotides: TGTGCCAGCAGTCCCCAGACAGGGATGGTCACTGAAGCTTTCTTT. Residues: CASSPQTGMVTEAFF.